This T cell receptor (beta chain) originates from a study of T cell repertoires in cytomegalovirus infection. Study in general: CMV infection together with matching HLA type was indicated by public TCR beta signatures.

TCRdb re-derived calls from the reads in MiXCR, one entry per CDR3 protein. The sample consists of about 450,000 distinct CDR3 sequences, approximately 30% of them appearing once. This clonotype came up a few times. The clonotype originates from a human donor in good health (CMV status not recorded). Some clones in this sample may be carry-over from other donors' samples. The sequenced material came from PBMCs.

CDR3 amino acids: CASSPEDREFRETQYF. The CDR3 coding sequence is TGTGCCAGCAGCCCGGAGGACCGGGAATTTAGGGAGACCCAGTACTTC. This chain uses TRBV7-8 with TRBJ2-5, with a possible D match to TRBD2 (5 bases). V dropped 5 bases and J dropped 5 bases, with 21 bases sitting between them. CDR1 is SGHVS, CDR2 FQNEAQ, per germline. This CDR3 spans 16 amino acids. Full variable domain (rest looked up from reference TRBV7-8 and TRBJ2-5): GAGVSQSPRYKVAKRGQDVALRCDPISGHVSLFWYQQALGQGPEFLTYFQNEAQLDKSGLPSDRFFAERPEGSVSTLKIQRTQQEDSAVYLCASSPEDREFRETQYFGPGTRLLVL.